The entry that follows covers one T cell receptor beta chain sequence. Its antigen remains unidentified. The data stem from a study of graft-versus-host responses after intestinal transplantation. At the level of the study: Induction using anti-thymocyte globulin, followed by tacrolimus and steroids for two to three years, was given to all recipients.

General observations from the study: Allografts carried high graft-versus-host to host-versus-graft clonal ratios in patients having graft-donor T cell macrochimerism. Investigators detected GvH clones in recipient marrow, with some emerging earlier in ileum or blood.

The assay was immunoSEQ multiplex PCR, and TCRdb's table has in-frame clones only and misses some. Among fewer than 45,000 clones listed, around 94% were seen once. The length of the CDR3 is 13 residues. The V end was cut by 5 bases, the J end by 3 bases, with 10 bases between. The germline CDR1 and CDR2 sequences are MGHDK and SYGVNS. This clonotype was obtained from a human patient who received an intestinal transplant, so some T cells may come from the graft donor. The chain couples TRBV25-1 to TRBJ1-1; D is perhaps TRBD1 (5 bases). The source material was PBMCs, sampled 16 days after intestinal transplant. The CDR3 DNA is TGTGCCAGCAGTCTAGGGGAGGACACTGAAGCTTTCTTT. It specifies CASSLGEDTEAFF.